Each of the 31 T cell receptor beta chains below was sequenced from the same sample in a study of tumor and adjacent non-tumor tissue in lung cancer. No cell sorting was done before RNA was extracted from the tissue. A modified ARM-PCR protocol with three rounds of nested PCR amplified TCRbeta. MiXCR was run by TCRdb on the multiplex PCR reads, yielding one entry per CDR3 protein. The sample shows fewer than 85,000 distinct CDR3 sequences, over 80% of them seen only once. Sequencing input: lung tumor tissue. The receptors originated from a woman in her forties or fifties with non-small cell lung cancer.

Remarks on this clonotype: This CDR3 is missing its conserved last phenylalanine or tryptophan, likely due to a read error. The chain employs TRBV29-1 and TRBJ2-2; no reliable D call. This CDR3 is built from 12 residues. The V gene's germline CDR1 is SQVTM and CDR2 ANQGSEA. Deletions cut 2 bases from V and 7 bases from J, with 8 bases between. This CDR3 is CSVESPGGELFY. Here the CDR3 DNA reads TGCAGCGTTGAAAGTCCGGGCGGGGAGCTGTTTTAT.

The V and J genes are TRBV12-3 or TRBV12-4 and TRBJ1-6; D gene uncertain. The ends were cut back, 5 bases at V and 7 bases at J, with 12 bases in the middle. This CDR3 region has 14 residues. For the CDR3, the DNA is TGTGCCAGCAGTAAAACCGAGGTAAATTCACCCCTCCACTTT. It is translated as CASSKTEVNSPLHF.

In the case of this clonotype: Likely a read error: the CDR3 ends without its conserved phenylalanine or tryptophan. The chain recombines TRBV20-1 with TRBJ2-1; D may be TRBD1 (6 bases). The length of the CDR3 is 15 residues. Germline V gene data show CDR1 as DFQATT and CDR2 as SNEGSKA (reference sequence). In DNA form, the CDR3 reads TGCAGTACTAGAATTAGAGACAGGAGCTACAATGAGCAGTTCTCC. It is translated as CSTRIRDRSYNEQFS.

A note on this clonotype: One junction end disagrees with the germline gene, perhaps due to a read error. In DNA form, the CDR3 reads TGCAGCGCTGAACTACCGGCGGGACCCCGGGATGAGCAGTTCTTC. As protein: CSAELPAGPRDEQFF. The V call is TRBV29-1, the J call TRBJ2-1, with D maybe TRBD2 (6 bases). The CDR3 loop spans 15 amino acids. Germline-derived CDR1 and CDR2 are SQVTM and ANQGSEA.

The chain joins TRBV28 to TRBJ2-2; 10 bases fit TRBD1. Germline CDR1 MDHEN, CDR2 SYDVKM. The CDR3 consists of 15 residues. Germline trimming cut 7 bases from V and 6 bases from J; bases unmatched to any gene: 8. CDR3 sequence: CASKWTGGSAGELFF. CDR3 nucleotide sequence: TGTGCCAGCAAGTGGACAGGGGGGTCGGCCGGGGAGCTGTTTTTT.

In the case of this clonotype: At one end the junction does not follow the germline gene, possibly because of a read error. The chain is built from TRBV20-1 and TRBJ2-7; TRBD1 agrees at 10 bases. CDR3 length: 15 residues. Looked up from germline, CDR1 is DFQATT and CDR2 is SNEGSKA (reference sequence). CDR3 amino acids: CTASGDRGRRYEQYF. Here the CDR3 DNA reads TGTACTGCTAGTGGGGACAGGGGCCGCCGCTACGAGCAGTATTTC.

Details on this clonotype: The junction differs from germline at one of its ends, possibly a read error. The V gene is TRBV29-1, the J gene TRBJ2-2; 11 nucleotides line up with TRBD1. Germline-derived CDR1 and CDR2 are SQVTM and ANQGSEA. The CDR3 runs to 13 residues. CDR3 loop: CSVRTGGTGKLCF. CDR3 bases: TGCAGCGTCAGGACAGGGGGCACCGGGAAGCTGTGTTTT.

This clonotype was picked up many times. The CDR3 region is CASRRGQETQYF. DNA for the CDR3: TGTGCCAGCAGGAGGGGGCAAGAGACCCAGTACTTC. The chain uses TRBV5-4 and TRBJ2-5, with a tentative D call TRBD1 (6 bases). The CDR3 has 12 amino acids. CDR1 is SGHNT, CDR2 YYREEE, per germline (reference sequence). V shed 5 bases and J shed 2 bases, with 7 bases lying between them.

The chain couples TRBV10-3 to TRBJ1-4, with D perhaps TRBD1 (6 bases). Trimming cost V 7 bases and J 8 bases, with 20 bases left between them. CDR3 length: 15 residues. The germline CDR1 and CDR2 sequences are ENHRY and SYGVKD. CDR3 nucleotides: TGTGCCATCAATGAACACATAGGGGGAGGGGAAAAACTGTTTTTT. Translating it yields CAINEHIGGGEKLFF.

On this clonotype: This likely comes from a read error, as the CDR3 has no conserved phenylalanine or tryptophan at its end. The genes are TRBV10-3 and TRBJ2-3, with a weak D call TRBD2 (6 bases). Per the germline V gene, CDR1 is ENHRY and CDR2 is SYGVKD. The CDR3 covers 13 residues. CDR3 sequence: CAIARGSTDMQYS. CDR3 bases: TGTGCCATTGCACGGGGGAGCACAGATATGCAGTATTCT.

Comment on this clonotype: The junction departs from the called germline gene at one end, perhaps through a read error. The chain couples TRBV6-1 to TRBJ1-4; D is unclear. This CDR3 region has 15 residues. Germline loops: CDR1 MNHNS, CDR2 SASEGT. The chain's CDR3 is CATSEETTPKEKLFF. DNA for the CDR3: TGTGCCACCAGTGAAGAGACCACTCCTAAGGAAAAACTGTTTTTT.

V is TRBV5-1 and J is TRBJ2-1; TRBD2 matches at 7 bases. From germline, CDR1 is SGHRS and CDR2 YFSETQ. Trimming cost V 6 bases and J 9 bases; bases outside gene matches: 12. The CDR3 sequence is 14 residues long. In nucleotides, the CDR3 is TGCGCCAGCAACTACGTGGGAGGGCCGAGTGAGCAGTTCTTC. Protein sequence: CASNYVGGPSEQFF.

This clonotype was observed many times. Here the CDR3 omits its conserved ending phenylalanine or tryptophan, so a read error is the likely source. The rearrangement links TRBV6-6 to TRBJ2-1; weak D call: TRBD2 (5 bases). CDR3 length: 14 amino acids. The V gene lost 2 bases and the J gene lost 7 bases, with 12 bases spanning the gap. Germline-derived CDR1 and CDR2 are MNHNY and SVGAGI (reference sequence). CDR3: CASSYPGSRNEQFL. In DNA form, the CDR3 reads TGTGCCAGCAGTTACCCGGGGTCTAGGAATGAGCAGTTCCTC.

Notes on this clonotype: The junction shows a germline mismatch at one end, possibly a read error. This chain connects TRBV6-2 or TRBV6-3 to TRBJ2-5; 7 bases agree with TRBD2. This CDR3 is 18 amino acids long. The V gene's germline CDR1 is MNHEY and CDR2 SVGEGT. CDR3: CASRTDRLAGGVQETLKF. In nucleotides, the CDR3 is TGTGCCAGCAGGACTGACCGACTAGCAGGAGGAGTGCAAGAGACCCTGAAATTC.

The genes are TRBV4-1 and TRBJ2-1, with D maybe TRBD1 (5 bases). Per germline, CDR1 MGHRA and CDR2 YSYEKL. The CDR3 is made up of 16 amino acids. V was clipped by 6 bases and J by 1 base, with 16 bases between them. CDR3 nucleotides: TGCGCCAGCAGTCAAAATCCCAGGGAATCCTACAATGAGCAGTTCTTC. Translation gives CASSQNPRESYNEQFF.

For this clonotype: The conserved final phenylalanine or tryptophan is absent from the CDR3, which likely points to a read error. The CDR3 here is CASTLGGGMNTEAFS. The CDR3 region has the DNA TGTGCCAGCACCCTGGGAGGGGGTATGAACACTGAAGCTTTCTCT. This rearrangement joins TRBV12-3 or TRBV12-4 to TRBJ1-1, with D maybe TRBD1 (6 bases). The CDR3 runs to 15 residues. V gave up 7 bases and J gave up 0 bases, with 15 bases separating them.

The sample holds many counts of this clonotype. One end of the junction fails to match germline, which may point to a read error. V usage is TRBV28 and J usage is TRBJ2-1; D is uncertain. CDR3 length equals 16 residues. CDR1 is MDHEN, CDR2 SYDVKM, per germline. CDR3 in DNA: TGTGCCTGCAGCTTCCTGGCCCTACCATCCTACAATGAGCAGTTCTTC. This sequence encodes CACSFLALPSYNEQFF. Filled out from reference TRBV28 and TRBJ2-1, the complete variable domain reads DVKVTQSSRYLVKRTGEKVFLECVQDMDHENMFWYRQDPGLGLRLIYFSYDVKMKEKGDIPEGYSVSREKKERFSLILESASTNQTSMYLCACSFLALPSYNEQFFGPGTRLTVL.

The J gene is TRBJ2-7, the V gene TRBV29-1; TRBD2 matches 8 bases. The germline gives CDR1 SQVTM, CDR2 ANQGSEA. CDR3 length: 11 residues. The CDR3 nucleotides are TGCAACGCCGCGGGGGGCCACGAGCAGTACTTC. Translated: CNAAGGHEQYF.

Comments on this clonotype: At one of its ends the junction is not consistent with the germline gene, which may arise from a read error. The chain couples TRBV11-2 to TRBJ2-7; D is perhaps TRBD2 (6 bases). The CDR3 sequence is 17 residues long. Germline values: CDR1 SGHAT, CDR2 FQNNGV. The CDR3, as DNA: TGTAACAGCAGCTTAGCCGCGGGACGCACGGGGCCCTACGAGCTGTACTTC. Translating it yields CNSSLAAGRTGPYELYF.

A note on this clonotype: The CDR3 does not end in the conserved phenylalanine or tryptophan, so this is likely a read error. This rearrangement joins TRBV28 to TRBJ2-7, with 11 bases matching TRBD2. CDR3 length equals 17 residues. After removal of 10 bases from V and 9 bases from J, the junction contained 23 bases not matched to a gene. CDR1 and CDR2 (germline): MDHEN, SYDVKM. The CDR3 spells CATKSPVVAGGPSVQYS. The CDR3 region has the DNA TGTGCCACCAAGAGTCCCGTCGTAGCGGGAGGGCCCTCCGTGCAGTACTCC.

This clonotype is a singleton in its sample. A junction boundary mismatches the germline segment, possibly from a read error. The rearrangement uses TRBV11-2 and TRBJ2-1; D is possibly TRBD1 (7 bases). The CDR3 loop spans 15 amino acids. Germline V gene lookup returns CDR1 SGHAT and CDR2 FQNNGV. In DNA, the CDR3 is TGTGCCAGCAACAACGGTGGAGGGGGCTACAATGTGCAGTTCTTC. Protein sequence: CASNNGGGGYNVQFF.

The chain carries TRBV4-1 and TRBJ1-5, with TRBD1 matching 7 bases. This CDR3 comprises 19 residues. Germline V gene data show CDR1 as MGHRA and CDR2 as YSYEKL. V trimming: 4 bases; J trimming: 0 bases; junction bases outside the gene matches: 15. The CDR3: CASSPRQGTLGYSNQPQHF. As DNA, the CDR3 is TGCGCCAGCAGCCCTCGACAGGGAACATTGGGTTATAGCAATCAGCCCCAGCATTTT.

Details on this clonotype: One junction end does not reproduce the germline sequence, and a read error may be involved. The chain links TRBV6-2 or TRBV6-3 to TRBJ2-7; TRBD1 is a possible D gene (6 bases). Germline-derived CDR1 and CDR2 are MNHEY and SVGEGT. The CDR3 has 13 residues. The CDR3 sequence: CANGGQSVDEQYF. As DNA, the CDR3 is TGTGCCAACGGCGGACAGTCTGTCGACGAGCAATACTTC.

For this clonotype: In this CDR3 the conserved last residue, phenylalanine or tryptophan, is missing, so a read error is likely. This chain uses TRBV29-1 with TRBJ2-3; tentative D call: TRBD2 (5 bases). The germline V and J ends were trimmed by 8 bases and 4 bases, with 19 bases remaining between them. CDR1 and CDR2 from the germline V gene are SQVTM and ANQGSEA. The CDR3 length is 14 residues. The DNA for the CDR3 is TGCAGCACTCAGACTGGACTGCGCGCAGATACGCAGTATGTT. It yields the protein CSTQTGLRADTQYV.

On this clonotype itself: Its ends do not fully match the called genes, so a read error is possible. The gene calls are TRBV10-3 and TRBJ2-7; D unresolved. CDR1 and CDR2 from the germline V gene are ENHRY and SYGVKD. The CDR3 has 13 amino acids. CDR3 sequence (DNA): TGTGCCATCAATGGTATAAACCCGTACGAGCTGTACTTC. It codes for CAINGINPYELYF.

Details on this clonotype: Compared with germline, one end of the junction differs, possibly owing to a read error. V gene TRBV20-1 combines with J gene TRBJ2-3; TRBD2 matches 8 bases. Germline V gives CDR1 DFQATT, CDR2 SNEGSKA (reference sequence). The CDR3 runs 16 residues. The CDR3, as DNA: TGCAGTGTTAGAGATCCAGCGGGAGATATGATAGAAACGCAGTATTTT. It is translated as CSVRDPAGDMIETQYF.

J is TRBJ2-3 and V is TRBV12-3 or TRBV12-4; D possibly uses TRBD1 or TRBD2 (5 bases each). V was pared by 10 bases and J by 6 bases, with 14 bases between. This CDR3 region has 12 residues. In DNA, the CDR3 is TGTGCCAACAGCCAAGAGGGGGATACGCAGTATTTT. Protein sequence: CANSQEGDTQYF.

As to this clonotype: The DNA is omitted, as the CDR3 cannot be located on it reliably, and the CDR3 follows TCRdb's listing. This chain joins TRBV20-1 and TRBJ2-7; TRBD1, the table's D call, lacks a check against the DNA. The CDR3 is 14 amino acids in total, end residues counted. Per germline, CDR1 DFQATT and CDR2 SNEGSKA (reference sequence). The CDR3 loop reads CSAIVGTGIWEQYF.

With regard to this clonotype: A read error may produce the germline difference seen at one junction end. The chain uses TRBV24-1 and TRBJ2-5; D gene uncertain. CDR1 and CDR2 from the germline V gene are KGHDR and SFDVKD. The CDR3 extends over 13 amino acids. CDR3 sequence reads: CAISFVARETQYF. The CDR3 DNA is TGTGCCATCAGTTTTGTGGCGCGAGAGACCCAGTACTTC.

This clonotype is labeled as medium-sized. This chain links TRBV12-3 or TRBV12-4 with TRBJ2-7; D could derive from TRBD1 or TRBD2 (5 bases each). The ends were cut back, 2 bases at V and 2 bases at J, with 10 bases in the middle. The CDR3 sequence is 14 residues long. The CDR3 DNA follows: TGTGCCAGCAGTTTAATTGGGGGACCCTACGAGCAGTACTTC. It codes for CASSLIGGPYEQYF.

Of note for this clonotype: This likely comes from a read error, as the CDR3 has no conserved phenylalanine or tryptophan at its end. Here the CDR3 DNA reads TGTGCCAGCAGCTCCGAGGACTGGTTGAAGACTGAAGCTTTCTCA. Translated: CASSSEDWLKTEAFS. V gene TRBV11-1 combines with J gene TRBJ1-1; D gene ambiguous. The CDR3 spans 15 residues. The V gene's germline CDR1 is SGHAT and CDR2 FQDESV (reference sequence).